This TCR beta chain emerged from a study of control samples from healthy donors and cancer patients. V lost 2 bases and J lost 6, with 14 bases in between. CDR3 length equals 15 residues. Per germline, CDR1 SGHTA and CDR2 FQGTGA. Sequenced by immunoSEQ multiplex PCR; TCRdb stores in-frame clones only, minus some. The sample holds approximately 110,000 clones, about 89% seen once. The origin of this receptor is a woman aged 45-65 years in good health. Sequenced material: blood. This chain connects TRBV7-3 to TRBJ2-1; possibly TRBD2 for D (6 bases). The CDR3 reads CASSLGGTGGNEQFF. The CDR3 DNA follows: TGTGCCAGCAGCTTAGGGGGGACCGGTGGCAATGAGCAGTTCTTC.